These T cell receptor beta chains were read from a single sample in a study of naive and memory T cell subsets. TCRdb ran MiXCR on the UMI-ligation and nested PCR reads and lists one entry per CDR3 protein. The sample carries tens of thousands of distinct CDR3 sequences, around 11% recorded once. Sequenced sample: naive CD4+ T cells from blood. The receptors here all came from a human donor in good health. CDR3s include the opening cysteine and the closing phenylalanine or tryptophan. The D gene is left open where the match is weak. Clone size is given for some rows only: seen once, a few or many times, or a class if the clone is expanded.

clone_size: many; cdr3_length: 23; v_call: TRBV7-6; j_call: TRBJ2-6; d_call: TRBD2; cdr3_aa: CASSPTLGTSGPTTSSGANVLTF; cdr3_nt: TGTGCCAGCAGCCCAACCCTGGGGACTAGCGGGCCCACCACAAGTTCTGGGGCCAACGTCCTGACTTTC
clone_size: -; cdr3_length: 20; v_call: TRBV6-2/TRBV6-3; j_call: TRBJ1-1; d_call: TRBD1; cdr3_aa: CASSKTGTGGQLGPPTEAFF; cdr3_nt: TGTGCCAGCAGTAAAACCGGGACAGGGGGCCAATTGGGCCCCCCGACTGAAGCTTTCTTT
clone_size: many; cdr3_length: 15; v_call: TRBV9; j_call: TRBJ2-1; d_call: -; cdr3_aa: CASSADLSSYNEQFF; cdr3_nt: TGTGCCAGCAGCGCGGACCTGAGCTCCTACAATGAGCAGTTCTTC
clone_size: -; cdr3_length: 16; v_call: TRBV28; j_call: TRBJ1-1; d_call: -; cdr3_aa: CASAVLRGGGFSEAFF; cdr3_nt: TGTGCCAGCGCTGTCCTAAGGGGAGGGGGGTTCAGTGAAGCTTTCTTT
clone_size: many; cdr3_length: 14; v_call: TRBV3-1; j_call: TRBJ2-7; d_call: -; cdr3_aa: CASSQGAYSYEQYF; cdr3_nt: TGTGCCAGCAGCCAAGGGGCTTACAGCTACGAGCAGTACTTC
clone_size: -; cdr3_length: 16; v_call: TRBV6-2/TRBV6-3; j_call: TRBJ1-5; d_call: TRBD1; cdr3_aa: CASSSLGTGINQPQHF; cdr3_nt: TGTGCCAGCAGTTCACTTGGGACAGGGATCAATCAGCCCCAGCATTTT
clone_size: -; cdr3_length: 13; v_call: TRBV20-1; j_call: TRBJ2-7; d_call: -; cdr3_aa: CSARKTGVSEQYF; cdr3_nt: TGCAGTGCTAGAAAGACAGGAGTGTCGGAGCAGTACTTC
clone_size: few; cdr3_length: 14; v_call: TRBV28; j_call: TRBJ2-5; d_call: -; cdr3_aa: CASSFQGGMETQYF; cdr3_nt: TGTGCCAGCAGTTTTCAGGGGGGGATGGAGACCCAGTACTTC
clone_size: -; cdr3_length: 15; v_call: TRBV5-4; j_call: TRBJ2-3; d_call: TRBD1; cdr3_aa: CASSMGQPHTDTQYF; cdr3_nt: TGTGCCAGCAGCATGGGACAGCCTCACACAGATACGCAGTATTTT
clone_size: -; cdr3_length: 14; v_call: TRBV12-3/TRBV12-4; j_call: TRBJ1-1; d_call: -; cdr3_aa: CASTRQLGNTEAFF; cdr3_nt: TGTGCCAGCACTCGACAGCTTGGAAACACTGAAGCTTTCTTT
clone_size: many; cdr3_length: 14; v_call: TRBV6-6; j_call: TRBJ1-6; d_call: TRBD1; cdr3_aa: CASRVGQDNSPLHF; cdr3_nt: TGTGCCAGCAGAGTAGGACAGGATAATTCACCCCTCCACTTT
clone_size: many; cdr3_length: 16; v_call: TRBV6-2/TRBV6-3; j_call: TRBJ2-1; d_call: -; cdr3_aa: CASSYSLRKRSDEQFF; cdr3_nt: TGTGCCAGCAGTTACTCGTTGAGGAAAAGGTCAGATGAGCAGTTCTTC
clone_size: many; cdr3_length: 18; v_call: TRBV4-1; j_call: TRBJ2-1; d_call: TRBD2; cdr3_aa: CASSTRTSGSLSYNEQFF; cdr3_nt: TGCGCCAGCAGCACCCGGACTAGCGGGAGCCTGTCCTACAATGAGCAGTTCTTC
clone_size: many; cdr3_length: 16; v_call: TRBV18; j_call: TRBJ2-5; d_call: TRBD2; cdr3_aa: CASSPPGLAAQETQYF; cdr3_nt: TGTGCCAGCTCACCTCCAGGGCTAGCGGCCCAAGAGACCCAGTACTTC
clone_size: many; cdr3_length: 14; v_call: TRBV20-1; j_call: TRBJ2-5; d_call: TRBD1; cdr3_aa: CSARTGGGRETQYF; cdr3_nt: TGCAGTGCTAGAACAGGGGGCGGACGAGAGACCCAGTACTTC
clone_size: few; cdr3_length: 16; v_call: TRBV4-2; j_call: TRBJ2-7; d_call: -; cdr3_aa: CASSQGRAGATYEQYF; cdr3_nt: TGTGCCAGCAGCCAAGGGCGGGCGGGGGCAACCTACGAGCAGTACTTC
clone_size: few; cdr3_length: 14; v_call: TRBV28; j_call: TRBJ2-3; d_call: -; cdr3_aa: CASRLLEPTDTQYF; cdr3_nt: TGTGCCAGCAGACTGTTGGAGCCCACAGATACGCAGTATTTT
clone_size: few; cdr3_length: 16; v_call: TRBV5-6; j_call: TRBJ1-2; d_call: TRBD1; cdr3_aa: CASSLGRDRFGDGYTF; cdr3_nt: TGTGCCAGCAGCTTGGGCCGGGACAGATTCGGAGATGGCTACACCTTC
clone_size: few; cdr3_length: 16; v_call: TRBV18; j_call: TRBJ2-5; d_call: TRBD1; cdr3_aa: CASSSRTGKGQETQYF; cdr3_nt: TGTGCCAGCTCATCCCGGACAGGGAAAGGACAAGAGACCCAGTACTTC
clone_size: -; cdr3_length: 14; v_call: TRBV28; j_call: TRBJ2-5; d_call: TRBD1; cdr3_aa: CTSSPGGRIETQYF; cdr3_nt: TGTACCAGCAGTCCAGGGGGTCGGATTGAGACCCAGTACTTC
clone_size: few; cdr3_length: 15; v_call: TRBV5-1; j_call: TRBJ1-5; d_call: -; cdr3_aa: CASSLADSSNQPQHF; cdr3_nt: TGCGCCAGCAGCTTGGCTGACAGTAGCAATCAGCCCCAGCATTTT
clone_size: -; cdr3_length: 18; v_call: TRBV4-2; j_call: TRBJ2-7; d_call: TRBD1; cdr3_aa: CASSQDFFGTGAAYEQYF; cdr3_nt: TGTGCCAGCAGCCAAGATTTTTTCGGGACAGGGGCTGCTTACGAGCAGTACTTC
clone_size: -; cdr3_length: 17; v_call: TRBV6-2/TRBV6-3; j_call: TRBJ2-1; d_call: TRBD2; cdr3_aa: CASSYVTSGVYYNEQFF; cdr3_nt: TGTGCCAGCAGTTACGTGACTAGCGGAGTCTACTACAATGAGCAGTTCTTC
clone_size: -; cdr3_length: 18; v_call: TRBV12-3/TRBV12-4; j_call: TRBJ2-1; d_call: TRBD2; cdr3_aa: CASSFGRIAGGGHNEQFF; cdr3_nt: TGTGCCAGCAGTTTTGGGCGAATAGCGGGAGGGGGGCACAATGAGCAGTTCTTC
clone_size: -; cdr3_length: 14; v_call: TRBV6-5; j_call: TRBJ2-7; d_call: -; cdr3_aa: CASSSPGRAYEQYF; cdr3_nt: TGTGCCAGCAGTTCCCCTGGACGGGCCTACGAGCAGTACTTC
clone_size: few; cdr3_length: 15; v_call: TRBV28; j_call: TRBJ2-3; d_call: -; cdr3_aa: CASRFRDAFTDTQYF; cdr3_nt: TGTGCCAGCAGGTTCAGGGACGCCTTCACAGATACGCAGTATTTT
clone_size: -; cdr3_length: 14; v_call: TRBV5-1; j_call: TRBJ1-5; d_call: TRBD1; cdr3_aa: CASSLLTGDQPQHF; cdr3_nt: TGCGCCAGCAGCTTACTCACAGGGGATCAGCCCCAGCATTTT
clone_size: few; cdr3_length: 16; v_call: TRBV7-3; j_call: TRBJ2-2; d_call: TRBD2; cdr3_aa: CASSLTGGGFTGELFF; cdr3_nt: TGTGCCAGCAGCTTAACGGGCGGGGGGTTCACCGGGGAGCTGTTTTTT
clone_size: many; cdr3_length: 13; v_call: TRBV11-3; j_call: TRBJ2-4; d_call: -; cdr3_aa: CASSSLAENIQYF; cdr3_nt: TGTGCCAGCAGCTCTTTAGCGGAAAACATTCAGTACTTC
clone_size: few; cdr3_length: 17; v_call: TRBV7-6; j_call: TRBJ2-6; d_call: -; cdr3_aa: CASSPRLGIAGANVLTF; cdr3_nt: TGTGCCAGCAGTCCTCGGCTGGGGATTGCTGGGGCCAACGTCCTGACTTTC
clone_size: -; cdr3_length: 12; v_call: TRBV28; j_call: TRBJ2-1; d_call: -; cdr3_aa: CASSSGTPEQFF; cdr3_nt: TGTGCCAGCAGTTCCGGGACACCCGAGCAGTTCTTC
clone_size: few; cdr3_length: 21; v_call: TRBV7-2; j_call: TRBJ2-7; d_call: TRBD2; cdr3_aa: CASSLNPTQPGLAGGHSEQYF; cdr3_nt: TGTGCCAGCAGCTTAAACCCCACCCAACCGGGACTAGCGGGGGGGCATTCCGAGCAGTACTTC
clone_size: many; cdr3_length: 14; v_call: TRBV30; j_call: TRBJ2-7; d_call: TRBD2; cdr3_aa: CAWKVAGGPREQYF; cdr3_nt: TGTGCCTGGAAGGTAGCGGGAGGGCCCAGGGAGCAGTACTTC
clone_size: -; cdr3_length: 12; v_call: TRBV24-1; j_call: TRBJ2-1; d_call: -; cdr3_aa: CATGRGNNEQFF; cdr3_nt: TGTGCCACCGGGCGGGGCAACAATGAGCAGTTCTTC
clone_size: -; cdr3_length: 11; v_call: TRBV5-1; j_call: TRBJ2-5; d_call: -; cdr3_aa: CASSWEETQYF; cdr3_nt: TGCGCCAGCAGCTGGGAAGAGACCCAGTACTTC
clone_size: many; cdr3_length: 12; v_call: TRBV20-1; j_call: TRBJ2-5; d_call: -; cdr3_aa: CSAIQGQETQYF; cdr3_nt: TGCAGTGCTATTCAGGGGCAAGAGACCCAGTACTTC
clone_size: few; cdr3_length: 14; v_call: TRBV12-3/TRBV12-4; j_call: TRBJ2-3; d_call: -; cdr3_aa: CASTPSWRTDTQYF; cdr3_nt: TGTGCCAGCACCCCATCGTGGAGAACAGATACGCAGTATTTT
clone_size: few; cdr3_length: 16; v_call: TRBV6-5; j_call: TRBJ1-3; d_call: -; cdr3_aa: CASSFRRPLAGNTIYF; cdr3_nt: TGTGCCAGCAGTTTTCGGAGGCCTCTTGCGGGAAACACCATATATTTT
clone_size: few; cdr3_length: 16; v_call: TRBV14; j_call: TRBJ2-7; d_call: TRBD2; cdr3_aa: CASSHFPGLAGNEQYF; cdr3_nt: TGTGCCAGCAGCCACTTCCCGGGACTAGCGGGCAACGAGCAGTACTTC
clone_size: many; cdr3_length: 12; v_call: TRBV2; j_call: TRBJ2-3; d_call: -; cdr3_aa: CASAGQADTQYF; cdr3_nt: TGTGCCAGCGCGGGCCAGGCAGATACGCAGTATTTT
clone_size: few; cdr3_length: 14; v_call: TRBV6-6; j_call: TRBJ1-2; d_call: -; cdr3_aa: CASSYSSLNYGYTF; cdr3_nt: TGTGCCAGCAGTTACTCGTCCCTTAACTATGGCTACACCTTC
clone_size: -; cdr3_length: 17; v_call: TRBV12-3/TRBV12-4; j_call: TRBJ2-7; d_call: -; cdr3_aa: CASSRPIPGRGSYEQYF; cdr3_nt: TGTGCCAGCAGTAGACCGATACCAGGGCGGGGCTCCTACGAGCAGTACTTC
clone_size: few; cdr3_length: 15; v_call: TRBV2; j_call: TRBJ1-1; d_call: -; cdr3_aa: CASNVRVVNEAEAFF; cdr3_nt: TGTGCCAGCAATGTCAGGGTGGTAAATGAGGCTGAAGCTTTCTTT
clone_size: many; cdr3_length: 17; v_call: TRBV9; j_call: TRBJ2-4; d_call: -; cdr3_aa: CASSPDVGANLQNIQYF; cdr3_nt: TGTGCCAGCAGCCCCGATGTCGGAGCTAACCTGCAAAACATTCAGTACTTC
clone_size: many; cdr3_length: 16; v_call: TRBV20-1; j_call: TRBJ2-6; d_call: -; cdr3_aa: CSAKGSGYSGANVLTF; cdr3_nt: TGCAGTGCTAAAGGTAGCGGATACTCTGGGGCCAACGTCCTGACTTTC
clone_size: -; cdr3_length: 15; v_call: TRBV20-1; j_call: TRBJ2-3; d_call: TRBD2; cdr3_aa: CSARRLAGLTDTQYF; cdr3_nt: TGCAGTGCTAGAAGGCTAGCGGGCCTCACAGATACGCAGTATTTT
clone_size: -; cdr3_length: 15; v_call: TRBV6-2/TRBV6-3; j_call: TRBJ1-5; d_call: -; cdr3_aa: CASNAVGGSNQPQHF; cdr3_nt: TGTGCCAGCAATGCCGTCGGAGGCAGCAATCAGCCCCAGCATTTT
clone_size: many; cdr3_length: 13; v_call: TRBV7-6; j_call: TRBJ2-1; d_call: -; cdr3_aa: CASSLVNYNEQFF; cdr3_nt: TGTGCCAGCAGCTTAGTGAACTACAATGAGCAGTTCTTC
clone_size: -; cdr3_length: 14; v_call: TRBV7-2; j_call: TRBJ2-3; d_call: TRBD2; cdr3_aa: CASRYSGTTDTQYF; cdr3_nt: TGTGCCAGCAGGTATAGCGGGACCACAGATACGCAGTATTTT
clone_size: many; cdr3_length: 16; v_call: TRBV3-1; j_call: TRBJ2-1; d_call: -; cdr3_aa: CASSRLRTTGFDEQFF; cdr3_nt: TGTGCCAGCAGCCGTTTACGGACCACGGGGTTTGATGAGCAGTTCTTC
clone_size: -; cdr3_length: 15; v_call: TRBV7-2; j_call: TRBJ2-5; d_call: -; cdr3_aa: CASSLGGLIQETQYF; cdr3_nt: TGTGCCAGCAGCTTAGGGGGATTAATACAAGAGACCCAGTACTTC
clone_size: -; cdr3_length: 16; v_call: TRBV19; j_call: TRBJ2-1; d_call: TRBD2; cdr3_aa: CASSIDLSGGADEQFF; cdr3_nt: TGTGCCAGTAGTATAGATCTCAGCGGGGGCGCCGATGAGCAGTTCTTC
clone_size: -; cdr3_length: 15; v_call: TRBV4-1; j_call: TRBJ1-5; d_call: -; cdr3_aa: CASSQDPLINQPQHF; cdr3_nt: TGCGCCAGCAGCCAAGATCCCCTAATCAATCAGCCCCAGCATTTT
clone_size: many; cdr3_length: 16; v_call: TRBV29-1; j_call: TRBJ2-3; d_call: TRBD2; cdr3_aa: CSGMGGSGARTDTQYF; cdr3_nt: TGCAGCGGGATGGGGGGGAGCGGGGCGCGCACAGATACGCAGTATTTT
clone_size: few; cdr3_length: 17; v_call: TRBV20-1; j_call: TRBJ1-6; d_call: -; cdr3_aa: CSASEGGGNLFNSPLHF; cdr3_nt: TGCAGTGCTAGTGAGGGGGGGGGAAACCTATTCAATTCACCCCTCCACTTT
clone_size: few; cdr3_length: 14; v_call: TRBV7-9; j_call: TRBJ2-2; d_call: -; cdr3_aa: CAGASHTNTGELFF; cdr3_nt: TGTGCCGGCGCTAGTCACACGAACACCGGGGAGCTGTTTTTT
clone_size: few; cdr3_length: 14; v_call: TRBV20-1; j_call: TRBJ2-2; d_call: TRBD2; cdr3_aa: CSARGGGNTGELFF; cdr3_nt: TGCAGTGCTAGGGGGGGGGGAAACACCGGGGAGCTGTTTTTT
clone_size: few; cdr3_length: 15; v_call: TRBV7-3; j_call: TRBJ1-1; d_call: -; cdr3_aa: CASSLRSRSNTEAFF; cdr3_nt: TGTGCCAGCAGCTTAAGGTCCAGGAGCAACACTGAAGCTTTCTTT
clone_size: -; cdr3_length: 14; v_call: TRBV6-5; j_call: TRBJ2-3; d_call: TRBD2; cdr3_aa: CASSRLAPPDTQYF; cdr3_nt: TGTGCCAGCAGTAGACTAGCCCCCCCAGATACGCAGTATTTT
clone_size: few; cdr3_length: 14; v_call: TRBV6-5; j_call: TRBJ2-4; d_call: -; cdr3_aa: CARSNWGDGHIQYF; cdr3_nt: TGTGCCAGATCTAATTGGGGGGACGGTCACATTCAGTACTTC